A single sample gave rise to the 26 T cell receptor beta chains below, sequenced in a study of cytomegalovirus exposure and HLA in healthy donors. Primers: 60 Vbeta forward and 13 Jbeta reverse. Profiled with immunoSEQ multiplex PCR; TCRdb holds only in-frame clones, not every one. The table records about 200,000 clones, around 73% of them present only once. Sequencing input: PBMCs. The receptor set was obtained from a woman in her twenties or thirties in good health and CMV-seronegative.

V gene TRBV6-6 combines with J gene TRBJ1-2; D may be TRBD1 (5 bases). Trimming took 6 bases from V and 8 from J, leaving 16 bases between them. The germline V gene has CDR1 MNHNY and CDR2 SVGAGI (reference sequence). This CDR3 is built from 13 residues. Here the CDR3 reads CASSPGGARGYTF. CDR3 in DNA: TGTGCCAGCAGCCCCGGGGGAGCTCGCGGCTACACCTTC.

The V gene is TRBV2, the J gene TRBJ2-5; no firm D call. The CDR3 contains 12 residues. Trimming cost V 6 bases and J 5 bases, with 10 bases left between them. CDR1 and CDR2 from the germline V gene are SNHLY and FYNNEI. CDR3 in amino acids: CASREMRETQYF. DNA for the CDR3: TGTGCCAGCAGGGAAATGAGGGAGACCCAGTACTTC.

V and J are TRBV18 and TRBJ2-7; D not resolved. CDR1 and CDR2 from the germline V gene are KGHSH and LQKENI. CDR3 length: 15 amino acids. V dropped 0 bases and J dropped 0 bases, with 9 bases sitting between them. The CDR3 loop reads CASSPPTPLSYEQYF. DNA of the CDR3: TGTGCCAGCTCACCACCGACACCTCTCTCCTACGAGCAGTACTTC.

The gene calls are TRBV18 and TRBJ2-5; TRBD1 matches at 9 bases. Germline assignment: CDR1 KGHSH and CDR2 LQKENI. The junction had 8 bases not matched to a gene; V was cut back by 8 bases and J by 4 bases. The CDR3 contains 14 residues. CDR3 in amino acids: CASGPTGGRETQYF. CDR3 sequence (DNA): TGTGCCAGCGGACCTACAGGGGGCCGAGAGACCCAGTACTTC.

The CDR3 loop reads CASSSIAGSGETQYF. CDR3 in DNA: TGTGCCAGTAGTTCCATAGCGGGATCGGGGGAGACCCAGTACTTC. V and J are TRBV19 and TRBJ2-5; the match to TRBD2 covers 8 bases. V shed 5 bases and J 5 bases; nucleotides not matched to a gene: 10. Per germline, CDR1 LNHDA and CDR2 SQIVND (reference sequence). The CDR3 extends over 15 amino acids.

The rearrangement links TRBV7-2 to TRBJ1-1, with 10 bases lining up with TRBD1. The CDR3 sequence is 14 residues long. The junction had 5 bases not matched to a gene; V was cut back by 4 bases and J by 6 bases. Germline V lookup: CDR1 SGHTA, CDR2 FQGNSA. CDR3 nucleotide sequence: TGTGCCAGCAGCTCCTATGGACAGGGGGCTGAAGCTTTCTTT. Amino acids: CASSSYGQGAEAFF.

This clone has only one observation. This chain links TRBV2 with TRBJ2-3; maybe TRBD1 (5 bases). The ends were cut back, 6 bases at V and 0 bases at J, with 10 bases in the middle. Germline V gene sequence: CDR1 SNHLY, CDR2 FYNNEI. The CDR3 totals 14 residues. The CDR3 loop is CASSRTSSTDTQYF. CDR3 nucleotide sequence: TGTGCCAGCAGCCGGACATCTAGCACAGATACGCAGTATTTT.

The chain uses TRBV7-2 and TRBJ2-3; D gene ambiguous. The germline gives CDR1 SGHTA, CDR2 FQGNSA. V was clipped by 2 bases and J by 2 bases, with 11 bases between them. This CDR3 contains 15 residues. For the CDR3, the DNA is TGTGCCAGCAGCTTATCGCGGCCAGACACAGATACGCAGTATTTT. Translation: CASSLSRPDTDTQYF.

The rearrangement joins TRBV9 to TRBJ2-1; weak D call: TRBD2 (5 bases). The germline V gene encodes CDR1 SGDLS and CDR2 YYNGEE. This CDR3 contains 14 residues. The V and J ends lost 3 bases and 9 bases respectively, with 16 bases between them. Written as DNA, the CDR3 is TGTGCCAGCAGCGGGGGAGCGTCCGTGTCTGAGCAGTTCTTC. It yields the protein CASSGGASVSEQFF.

The chain couples TRBV4-2 to TRBJ1-1, with 9 bases aligning to TRBD1. Germline V gene lookup returns CDR1 LGHNA and CDR2 YNFKEQ. Trimming at V came to 9 bases and at J to 4 bases, leaving 15 bases not matched to a gene. The CDR3 totals 16 residues. CDR3 amino acids: CASRKDTETGGTEAFF. The CDR3 DNA reads TGTGCCAGTCGGAAAGACACCGAGACAGGGGGCACTGAAGCTTTCTTT.

The table lists this clone with a few counts. V is TRBV2 and J is TRBJ1-5; no firm D call. The V end lost 5 bases, the J end lost 5 bases, and 10 bases lay between the germline ends. Germline assignment: CDR1 SNHLY and CDR2 FYNNEI. This CDR3 contains 13 residues. The CDR3 DNA is TGTGCCAGCAGTATTCAGGAATATCAGCCCCAGCATTTT. Residues: CASSIQEYQPQHF.

This clone came up a few times. The rearrangement links TRBV6-6 to TRBJ2-5; 12 bases are shared with TRBD2. The CDR3 length is 15 residues. Germline values: CDR1 MNHNY, CDR2 SVGAGI (reference sequence). After removal of 5 bases from V and 7 bases from J, the junction contained 8 bases not matched to a gene. CDR3 DNA: TGTGCCAGCAGTCGACTAGCGGGAGCCGGGGGGACCCAGTACTTC. It codes for CASSRLAGAGGTQYF.

This clone appeared once. This sequence joins TRBV10-3 and TRBJ2-7; 11 bases align to TRBD2. The CDR3 has 14 amino acids. Germline CDR1 ENHRY, CDR2 SYGVKD. V shed 4 bases, J shed 4 bases, and the junction held 3 bases outside the gene matches. The CDR3 DNA reads as TGTGCCATCAGTGGACTAGCGGGATATTACGAGCAGTACTTC. This translates into CAISGLAGYYEQYF.

This clone came up a few times. The V call is TRBV6-5, the J call TRBJ2-7, with TRBD1 matching over 9 bases. V gave up 6 bases and J gave up 9 bases; unmatched junction bases: 9. Germline V gene sequence: CDR1 MNHEY, CDR2 SVGAGI. CDR3 size: 13 residues. The CDR3 region has the DNA TGTGCCAGCAGCCCACAGGGGGCCCGGGGGCAGTACTTC. Translating it yields CASSPQGARGQYF.

This chain links TRBV6-6 with TRBJ2-7; no clear D gene. The length of the CDR3 is 14 residues. Germline CDR1 MNHNY, CDR2 SVGAGI (reference sequence). V was clipped by 2 bases and J by 0 bases, with 8 bases between them. CDR3 protein: CASSYDKFSYEQYF. CDR3 sequence (DNA): TGTGCCAGCAGTTACGACAAGTTCTCCTACGAGCAGTACTTC.

This chain joins TRBV7-8 and TRBJ1-2; the D is unclear. Trimming removed 0 bases from V and 8 bases from J, with 16 bases in between. The CDR3 loop spans 15 amino acids. CDR1 SGHVS and CDR2 FQNEAQ come from the germline V gene. The chain's CDR3 is CASSLALPTAAGYTF. For the CDR3, the DNA is TGTGCCAGCAGCTTAGCGTTACCGACCGCGGCGGGCTACACCTTC.

The chain combines TRBV5-1 with TRBJ2-5, with a tentative D call TRBD1 (6 bases). CDR1 and CDR2 from the germline V gene are SGHRS and YFSETQ. The CDR3 is made up of 14 amino acids. Trimming removed 3 bases from V and 2 bases from J, with 11 bases in between. In DNA, the CDR3 is TGCGCCAGCAGCTCGGGGACACCTCAAGAGACCCAGTACTTC. Its protein is CASSSGTPQETQYF.

The chain joins TRBV2 to TRBJ2-5, with 12 bases identical to TRBD2. The CDR3 contains 15 residues. Germline CDR1 is SNHLY and CDR2 is FYNNEI. J gave up 4 bases and V 5 bases, and 5 bases lay outside the gene matches. Here the CDR3 reads CASSMTSGGVETQYF. CDR3 in DNA: TGTGCCAGCAGTATGACTAGCGGGGGCGTAGAGACCCAGTACTTC. Variable domain in full (rest from reference TRBV2 and TRBJ2-5): EPEVTQTPSHQVTQMGQEVILRCVPISNHLYFYWYRQILGQKVEFLVSFYNNEISEKSEIFDDQFSVERPDGSNFTLKIRSTKLEDSAMYFCASSMTSGGVETQYFGPGTRLLVL.

The V gene is TRBV6-5, the J gene TRBJ2-7, with TRBD1 matching over 10 bases. The CDR3 consists of 14 residues. CDR1 is MNHEY and CDR2 is SVGAGI in the germline V gene. V trimming: 7 bases; J trimming: 5 bases; junction bases outside the gene matches: 8. Here the CDR3 DNA reads TGTGCCAGCACCCTCGGGACAGGGGCCAACGAGCAGTACTTC. Protein product: CASTLGTGANEQYF.

The rearrangement links TRBV9 to TRBJ2-5; a possible D gene is TRBD1 (6 bases). Trimming stripped 1 base from V and 2 bases from J, with 15 bases between. The CDR3 covers 16 residues. The germline V gene encodes CDR1 SGDLS and CDR2 YYNGEE. CDR3 DNA: TGTGCCAGCAGCGTATCAGTACAGGGCCAACAAGAGACCCAGTACTTC. This translates into CASSVSVQGQQETQYF.

There are a few counts of this clone. The chain joins TRBV6-5 to TRBJ2-1; TRBD1 might be the D (5 bases). V dropped 3 bases and J dropped 10 bases, with 10 bases sitting between them. CDR1 is MNHEY and CDR2 is SVGAGI in the germline V gene. The CDR3 loop spans 12 amino acids. Here the CDR3 reads CASSYPGYEQFF. The CDR3 region has the DNA TGTGCCAGCAGTTATCCAGGGTACGAGCAGTTCTTC.

Note on this clone: Its ends do not fully match the called genes, so a read error is possible. The chain joins TRBV28 to TRBJ2-7, with 9 bases aligning to TRBD1. Germline V CDR1 and CDR2: MDHEN, SYDVKM. The CDR3 has 15 amino acids. This CDR3 reads CAGSLAGTGYHEQYF. For the CDR3, the DNA is TGTGCCGGCAGTTTAGCCGGGACAGGGTACCACGAGCAGTACTTC. Full variable domain (missing parts from reference TRBV28 and TRBJ2-7): DVKVTQSSRYLVKRTGEKVFLECVQDMDHENMFWYRQDPGLGLRLIYFSYDVKMKEKGDIPEGYSVSREKKERFSLILESASTNQTSMYLCAGSLAGTGYHEQYFGPGTRLTVT.

Regarding this clone: It is unclear where the CDR3 begins or ends on the DNA, so no DNA is shown, and the CDR3 is as TCRdb lists it. This chain's CDR3 is CASSEWGQGSSPFF. The chain combines TRBV2 with TRBJ1-1; no DNA check was done on the table's D call, TRBD1. The CDR3 spans 14 residues, counting both ends. CDR1 is SNHLY, CDR2 FYNNEI, per germline.

This clone was counted between two and nine times. The V and J genes are TRBV5-1 and TRBJ2-5, with 9 nucleotides matching TRBD2. Per germline, CDR1 SGHRS and CDR2 YFSETQ. This CDR3 has 16 amino acids. V shed 0 bases, J shed 0 bases, and the junction held 3 bases outside the gene matches. CDR3 sequence reads: CASSLVAGGNQETQYF. The CDR3 nucleotides are TGCGCCAGCAGCTTGGTTGCGGGGGGGAACCAAGAGACCCAGTACTTC.

V is TRBV6-6 and J is TRBJ2-7; 9 nucleotides match TRBD2. Losses at the gene ends were 8 bases for V and 5 bases for J; bases not matched to a gene: 10. The germline gives CDR1 MNHNY, CDR2 SVGAGI (reference sequence). The CDR3 consists of 14 residues. Here the CDR3 reads CASLSAGGPHEQYF. In nucleotides, the CDR3 is TGTGCCAGCCTCTCGGCGGGGGGGCCCCACGAGCAGTACTTC.

The chain links TRBV27 to TRBJ2-7, with 7 bases identical to TRBD2. CDR1 is MNHEY, CDR2 SMNVEV, per germline (reference sequence). V was pared by 8 bases and J by 0 bases, with 1 base of the junction left unmatched. CDR3 size: 12 residues. CDR3 sequence (DNA): TGTGCCAGCTGGACTAGCTCCTACGAGCAGTACTTC. Protein sequence: CASWTSSYEQYF.